The following is a T cell receptor (beta chain) sequence with its context. The protocol was immunoSEQ multiplex PCR, while the TCRdb copy is restricted to in-frame clones and leaves out a portion. The table records roughly 530,000 clones, around 96% of them present only once. The V gene lost 2 bases and the J gene lost 5 bases, with 10 bases spanning the gap. The CDR3 is 14 amino acids. Germline loops: CDR1 MNHNY, CDR2 SVGAGI (reference sequence). These data come from a study of shared clonotypes between healthy human individuals. This TCR was sampled from a woman aged 25 to 39 in good health. The rearrangement links TRBV6-6 to TRBJ2-1; unclear D gene. Sequencing was done on a sample of naive CD4+ T cells sorted from blood. As to subset: CD45RA+ positively selected. In DNA form, the CDR3 reads TGTGCCAGCAGTTACCGAACGACCCACAATGAGCAGTTCTTC. Translation: CASSYRTTHNEQFF.